This TCR beta chain was identified during a study of cytomegalovirus exposure and HLA in healthy donors. Study details: A prior analysis found about 120 million unique TCR beta sequences from approximately 200 million T cells.

The PCR had 60 Vbeta and 13 Jbeta primers. Clones were sequenced by immunoSEQ multiplex PCR, and TCRdb holds only the in-frame ones, with some missing. The sample consists of about 78,000 clones, around 70% of them appearing once. Trimming removed 3 bases from V and 0 bases from J, with 9 bases in between. The CDR3 is 15 residues long. Germline CDR1 SGHTA, CDR2 FQGNSA. This TCR came from a woman in her thirties or forties in good health and CMV-seropositive. The source material was PBMCs. The chain recombines TRBV7-2 with TRBJ2-1; D is ambiguous. The chain's CDR3 is CASSLAESSYNEQFF. The CDR3, as DNA: TGTGCCAGCAGCTTGGCGGAAAGCTCCTACAATGAGCAGTTCTTC.